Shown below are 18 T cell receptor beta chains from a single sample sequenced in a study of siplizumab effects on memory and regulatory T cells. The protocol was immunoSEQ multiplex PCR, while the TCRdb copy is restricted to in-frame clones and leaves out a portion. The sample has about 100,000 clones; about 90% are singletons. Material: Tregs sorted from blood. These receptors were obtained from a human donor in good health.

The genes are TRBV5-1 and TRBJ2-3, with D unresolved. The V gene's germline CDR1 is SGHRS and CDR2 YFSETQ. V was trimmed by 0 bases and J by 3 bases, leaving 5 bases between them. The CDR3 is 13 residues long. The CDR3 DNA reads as TGCGCCAGCAGCTTGGCCTCAACAGATACGCAGTATTTT. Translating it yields CASSLASTDTQYF.

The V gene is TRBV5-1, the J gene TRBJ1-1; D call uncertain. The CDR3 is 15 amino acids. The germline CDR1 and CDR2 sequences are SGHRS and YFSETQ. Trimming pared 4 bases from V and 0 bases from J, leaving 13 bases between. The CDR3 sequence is CASSDSGVMNTEAFF. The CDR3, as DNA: TGCGCCAGCAGCGACTCCGGGGTTATGAACACTGAAGCTTTCTTT.

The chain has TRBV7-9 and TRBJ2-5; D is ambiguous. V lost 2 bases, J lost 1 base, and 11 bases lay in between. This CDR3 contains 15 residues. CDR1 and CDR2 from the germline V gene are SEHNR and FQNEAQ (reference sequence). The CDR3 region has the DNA TGTGCCAGCAGCTTATTCACCCGTCCCCAAGAGACCCAGTACTTC. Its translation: CASSLFTRPQETQYF.

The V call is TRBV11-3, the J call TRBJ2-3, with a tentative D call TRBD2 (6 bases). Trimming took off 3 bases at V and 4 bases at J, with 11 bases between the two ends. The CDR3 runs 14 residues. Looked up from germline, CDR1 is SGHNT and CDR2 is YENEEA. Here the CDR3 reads CASSFGGEADTQYF. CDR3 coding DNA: TGTGCCAGCAGCTTTGGCGGGGAAGCAGATACGCAGTATTTT.

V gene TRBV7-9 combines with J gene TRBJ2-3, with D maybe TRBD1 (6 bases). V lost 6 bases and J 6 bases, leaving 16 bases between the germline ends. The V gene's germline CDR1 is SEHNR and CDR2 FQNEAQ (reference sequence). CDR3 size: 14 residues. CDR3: CASRQRTDPDTQYF. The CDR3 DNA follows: TGTGCCAGCAGACAACGGACAGATCCGGATACGCAGTATTTT.

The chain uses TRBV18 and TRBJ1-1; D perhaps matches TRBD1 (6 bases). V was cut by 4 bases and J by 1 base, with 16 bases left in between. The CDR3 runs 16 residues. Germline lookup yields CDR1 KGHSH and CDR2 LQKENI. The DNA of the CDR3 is TGTGCCAGCTCACTTCGAGCAGGGGTTTCGAACACTGAAGCTTTCTTT. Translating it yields CASSLRAGVSNTEAFF.

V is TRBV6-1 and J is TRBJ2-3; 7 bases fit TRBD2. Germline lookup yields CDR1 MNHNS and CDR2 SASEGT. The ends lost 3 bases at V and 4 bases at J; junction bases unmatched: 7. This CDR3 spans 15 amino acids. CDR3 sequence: CASSDIGRVSDTQYF. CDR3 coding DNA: TGTGCCAGCAGTGACATAGGGAGGGTATCAGATACGCAGTATTTT.

The CDR3 nucleotides are TGTGCCATCAGTGAAGGTACGCAGGCGGGGGATGGCTACACCTTC. Protein: CAISEGTQAGDGYTF. The chain uses TRBV10-3 and TRBJ1-2, with a weak D call TRBD1 (5 bases). Germline V gene sequence: CDR1 ENHRY, CDR2 SYGVKD. V lost 3 bases and J lost 6, with 17 bases in between. The CDR3 is 15 residues long.

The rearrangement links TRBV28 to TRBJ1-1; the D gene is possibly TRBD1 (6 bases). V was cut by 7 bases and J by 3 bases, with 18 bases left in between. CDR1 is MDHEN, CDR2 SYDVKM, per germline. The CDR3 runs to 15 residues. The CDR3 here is CASNPVGGLDTEAFF. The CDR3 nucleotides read TGTGCCAGCAATCCAGTCGGGGGGCTGGACACTGAAGCTTTCTTT. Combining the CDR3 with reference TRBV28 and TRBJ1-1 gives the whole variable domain DVKVTQSSRYLVKRTGEKVFLECVQDMDHENMFWYRQDPGLGLRLIYFSYDVKMKEKGDIPEGYSVSREKKERFSLILESASTNQTSMYLCASNPVGGLDTEAFFGQGTRLTVV.

The DNA for the CDR3 is TGCGCCAGCAGCCTACTTCTAGCGGGAGGGGGATCGCAGTTCTTC. This translates into CASSLLLAGGGSQFF. The chain recombines TRBV4-1 with TRBJ2-1, with TRBD2 identical over 12 bases. Per germline, CDR1 MGHRA and CDR2 YSYEKL. The V segment lost 4 bases and the J segment 12 bases; nucleotides outside the gene matches: 10. This CDR3 spans 15 amino acids.

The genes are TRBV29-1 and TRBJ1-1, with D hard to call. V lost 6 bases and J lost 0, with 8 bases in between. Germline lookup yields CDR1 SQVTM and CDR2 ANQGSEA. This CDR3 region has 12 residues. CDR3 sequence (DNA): TGCAGCGTCCTCAACCTGAACACTGAAGCTTTCTTT. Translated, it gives CSVLNLNTEAFF.

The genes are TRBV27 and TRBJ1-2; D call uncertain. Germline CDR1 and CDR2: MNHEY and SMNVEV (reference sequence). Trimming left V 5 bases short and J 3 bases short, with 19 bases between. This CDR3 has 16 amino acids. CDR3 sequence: CASSPINGGYYYGYTF. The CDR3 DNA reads TGTGCCAGCAGTCCCATTAACGGCGGGTATTACTATGGCTACACCTTC.

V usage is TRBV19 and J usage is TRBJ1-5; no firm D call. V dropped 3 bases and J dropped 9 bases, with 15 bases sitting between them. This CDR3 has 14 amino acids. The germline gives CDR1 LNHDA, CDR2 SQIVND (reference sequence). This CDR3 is CASSIGYSRPPQHF. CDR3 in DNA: TGTGCCAGTAGTATCGGGTATTCCCGCCCGCCCCAGCATTTT. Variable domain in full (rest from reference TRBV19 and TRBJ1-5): DGGITQSPKYLFRKEGQNVTLSCEQNLNHDAMYWYRQDPGQGLRLIYYSQIVNDFQKGDIAEGYSVSREKKESFPLTVTSAQKNPTAFYLCASSIGYSRPPQHFGDGTRLSIL.

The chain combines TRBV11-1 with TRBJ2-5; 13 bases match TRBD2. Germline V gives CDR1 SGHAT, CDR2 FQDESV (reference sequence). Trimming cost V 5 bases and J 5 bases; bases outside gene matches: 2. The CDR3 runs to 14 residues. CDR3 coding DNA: TGTGCCAGCAGCCCACTAGCGGGAGGGGAGACCCAGTACTTC. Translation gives CASSPLAGGETQYF.

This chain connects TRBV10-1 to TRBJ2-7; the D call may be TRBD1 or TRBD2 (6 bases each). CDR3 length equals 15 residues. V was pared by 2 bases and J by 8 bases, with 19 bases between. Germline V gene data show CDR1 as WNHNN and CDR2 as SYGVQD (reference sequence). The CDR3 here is CASSETGAGASQQYF. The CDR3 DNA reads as TGCGCCAGCAGTGAGACGGGAGCAGGGGCTAGTCAGCAGTACTTC.

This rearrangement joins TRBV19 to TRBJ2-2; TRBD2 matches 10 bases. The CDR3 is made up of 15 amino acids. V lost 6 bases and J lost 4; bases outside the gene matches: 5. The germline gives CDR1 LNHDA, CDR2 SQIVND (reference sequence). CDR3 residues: CASSELAGFTGELFF. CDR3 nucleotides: TGTGCCAGTAGCGAACTAGCGGGATTCACCGGGGAGCTGTTTTTT.

CDR3 DNA sequence: TGTGCCAGCAGTCTCGGGACTAGCGGCTCCTACGAGCAGTACTTC. It specifies CASSLGTSGSYEQYF. V gene TRBV6-1 combines with J gene TRBJ2-7; TRBD2 agrees at 11 bases. The germline gives CDR1 MNHNS, CDR2 SASEGT. The CDR3 covers 15 residues. Trimming took 5 bases from V and 0 from J; bases not matched to a gene: 3.

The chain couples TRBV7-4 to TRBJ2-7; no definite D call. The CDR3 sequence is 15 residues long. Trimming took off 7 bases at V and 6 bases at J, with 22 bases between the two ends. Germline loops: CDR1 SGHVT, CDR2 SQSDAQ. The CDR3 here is CASIPTRSSFSEQYF. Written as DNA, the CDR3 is TGTGCCAGCATCCCTACACGGAGTTCCTTTTCCGAGCAGTACTTC. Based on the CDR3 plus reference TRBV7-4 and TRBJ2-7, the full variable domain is GAGVSQSPRYKVAKRGRDVALRCDSISGHVTLYWYRQTLGQGSEVLTYSQSDAQRDKSGRPSGRFSAERPERSVSTLKIQRTEQGDSAVYLCASIPTRSSFSEQYFGPGTRLTVT.